This is a list of T cell receptor beta chains from one sample in a study of CD8 T cells in seronegative destructive rheumatoid arthritis. Repertoires were generated with immunoSEQ multiplex PCR, while TCRdb's copy carries only in-frame clones and drops some. The sample has roughly 13,000 clones, roughly four fifths seen once. Source material: CD8+ T cells from blood. The receptors here all came from a woman aged 30 to 49 with seronegative destructive rheumatoid arthritis. CDR3s include the opening cysteine and the closing phenylalanine or tryptophan. A D gene is named only where the DNA matches it firmly. Clone size appears in some rows only: once, few, many, or a class for an expanded clone.

>TRBJ2-3|19|.|TRBD1|TRBV28
CASSASGTGHTKSTDTQYF
TGTGCCAGCAGTGCATCCGGGACAGGGCATACGAAGAGCACAGATACGCAGTATTTT
>TRBJ1-4|12|.|.|TRBV7-9
CASSPGSEKLFF
TGTGCCAGCAGCCCTGGCTCCGAAAAACTGTTTTTT
>TRBJ1-6|16|.|.|TRBV6-1
CASSVARSSYNSPLHF
TGTGCCAGCAGTGTTGCCCGGAGCTCCTATAATTCACCCCTCCACTTT
>TRBJ2-5|18|.|TRBD1|TRBV28
CASSSRDRGRKEGETQYF
TGTGCCAGCAGTTCCCGGGACAGGGGGCGTAAGGAAGGAGAGACCCAGTACTTC
>TRBJ2-1|12|.|.|TRBV7-8
CASSSQYNEQFF
TGTGCCAGCAGCTCCCAATACAATGAGCAGTTCTTC
>TRBJ2-7|12|.|.|TRBV6-5
CASSYGPYEQYF
TGTGCCAGCAGTTACGGGCCCTACGAGCAGTACTTC
>TRBJ2-5|17|.|TRBD2|TRBV4-1
CASSQTTSGGVGETQYF
TGCGCCAGCAGCCAAACGACTAGCGGGGGAGTAGGAGAGACCCAGTACTTC
>TRBJ1-1|13|few|.|TRBV7-2
CASSLDRATEAFF
TGTGCCAGCAGCTTAGACAGGGCCACTGAAGCTTTCTTT
>TRBJ2-3|12|.|.|TRBV25-1
CASSEWEDTQYF
TGTGCCAGCAGTGAATGGGAGGATACGCAGTATTTT
>TRBJ2-1|19|.|TRBD2|TRBV2
CASTPHGLAGAPEDNEQFF
TGTGCCAGCACCCCACACGGGCTAGCGGGGGCCCCGGAGGACAATGAGCAGTTCTTC
>TRBJ1-1|12|few|.|TRBV6-5
CASSPRTSSAFF
TGTGCCAGCAGCCCAAGGACAAGTTCAGCTTTCTTT
>TRBJ1-2|15|.|TRBD1|TRBV19
CASRQGTGFSYGYTF
TGTGCCAGCCGCCAAGGGACAGGGTTTTCCTATGGCTACACCTTC
>TRBJ2-1|13|.|TRBD1|TRBV7-7
CASQVQGANEQFF
TGTGCCAGCCAGGTCCAGGGGGCGAATGAGCAGTTCTTC
>TRBJ2-5|14|.|TRBD2|TRBV7-6
CASSPAGGQETQYF
TGTGCCAGCAGCCCCGCGGGGGGTCAAGAGACCCAGTACTTC
>TRBJ2-7|13|.|TRBD2|TRBV27
CASSPFSGYEQYF
TGTGCCAGCAGTCCTTTTAGCGGGTACGAGCAGTACTTC
>TRBJ2-4|14|.|.|TRBV25-1
CASSEYRQVDIQYF
TGTGCCAGCAGTGAATATAGGCAGGTCGACATTCAGTACTTC
>TRBJ2-3|17|.|.|TRBV19
CASRQIHREGETDTQYF
TGTGCCAGTAGACAAATCCACAGGGAGGGAGAGACAGATACGCAGTATTTT
>TRBJ1-5|15|few|.|TRBV7-9
CASMDAAQGGQPQHF
TGTGCCAGCATGGACGCGGCACAGGGCGGACAGCCCCAGCATTTT
>TRBJ2-1|13|.|.|TRBV10-2
CASSWPSYNEQFF
TGCGCCAGCAGTTGGCCCAGCTACAATGAGCAGTTCTTC
>TRBJ1-2|16|.|TRBD1|TRBV5-5
CASSPTRGREDYGYTF
TGTGCCAGCAGCCCGACAAGGGGGCGAGAGGACTATGGCTACACCTTC
>TRBJ2-2|13|.|.|TRBV7-9
CASSLTVGGELFF
TGTGCCAGCAGCCTAACGGTTGGCGGGGAGCTGTTTTTT
>TRBJ1-1|13|few|TRBD1|TRBV7-9
CASSPQGDNQAFF
TGTGCCAGCAGCCCCCAGGGGGACAACCAAGCTTTCTTT
>TRBJ2-6|15|.|.|TRBV7-6
CASSLGEVGANVLTF
TGTGCCAGCAGCTTAGGGGAGGTGGGGGCCAACGTCCTGACTTTC
>TRBJ1-1|13|.|.|TRBV10-3
CAITDSLSAEAFF
TGTGCCATCACTGACTCCCTATCGGCTGAAGCTTTCTTT
>TRBJ1-2|13|.|TRBD1|TRBV30
CAWRKGAGYGYTF
TGTGCCTGGAGGAAGGGGGCCGGCTATGGCTACACCTTC
>TRBJ2-7|14|.|.|TRBV5-6
CASSRGYSSYEQYF
TGTGCCAGCAGCCGGGGTTATAGCTCCTACGAGCAGTACTTC
>TRBJ1-1|15|.|TRBD1|TRBV2
CASIQTGTGVTEAFF
TGTGCCAGCATTCAAACCGGGACAGGGGTGACTGAAGCTTTCTTT
>TRBJ2-5|16|.|.|TRBV5-5
CASEGGLGMEQETQYF
TGTGCCAGCGAGGGTGGTCTAGGTATGGAACAAGAGACCCAGTACTTC
>TRBJ2-1|15|.|.|TRBV9
CASSVAASELYEQFF
TGTGCCAGCAGCGTGGCGGCATCGGAGTTGTATGAGCAGTTCTTC
>TRBJ2-2|16|.|TRBD1|TRBV6-4
CASSDSRQGNTGELFF
TGTGCCAGCAGTGACTCGAGACAGGGGAACACCGGGGAGCTGTTTTTT
>TRBJ2-1|15|.|.|TRBV7-3
CASSQGLGSGNEQFF
TGTGCCAGCAGCCAAGGACTGGGGTCCGGGAACGAGCAGTTCTTC
>TRBJ2-1|12|few|TRBD2|TRBV5-6
CASSLDGGEQFF
TGTGCCAGCAGCTTGGACGGGGGGGAGCAGTTCTTC
>TRBJ2-2|13|.|.|TRBV7-9
CASSDQDRKELFF
TGTGCCAGCAGCGATCAGGACAGAAAGGAGCTGTTTTTT
>TRBJ2-7|14|.|.|TRBV5-1
CASSFGDGSYEQYF
TGCGCCAGCAGCTTCGGGGATGGCTCCTACGAGCAGTACTTC
>TRBJ2-2|16|.|.|TRBV7-9
CASSLETGGHAGELFF
TGTGCCAGCAGCCTGGAGACAGGCGGGCACGCCGGGGAGCTGTTTTTT
>TRBJ2-2|17|.|TRBD2|TRBV27
CASSLGGEKTNTGELFF
TGTGCCAGCAGTCTCGGGGGGGAAAAAACTAACACCGGGGAGCTGTTTTTT
>TRBJ2-1|16|.|TRBD2|TRBV28
CASSLWGGLAGNEQFF
TGTGCCAGCAGTTTATGGGGGGGACTAGCTGGAAATGAGCAGTTCTTC
>TRBJ2-7|13|few|.|TRBV29-1
CSVRGGTSYEQYF
TGCAGCGTTCGGGGCGGGACCTCCTACGAGCAGTACTTC
>TRBJ1-3|15|few|.|TRBV4-1
CASSPDGTSGNTIYF
TGCGCCAGCAGCCCCGACGGGACTTCTGGAAACACCATATATTTT
>TRBJ1-6|14|.|.|TRBV28
CASSSDRQRSPLHF
TGTGCCAGCAGTAGCGACAGACAGCGTTCACCCCTCCACTTT